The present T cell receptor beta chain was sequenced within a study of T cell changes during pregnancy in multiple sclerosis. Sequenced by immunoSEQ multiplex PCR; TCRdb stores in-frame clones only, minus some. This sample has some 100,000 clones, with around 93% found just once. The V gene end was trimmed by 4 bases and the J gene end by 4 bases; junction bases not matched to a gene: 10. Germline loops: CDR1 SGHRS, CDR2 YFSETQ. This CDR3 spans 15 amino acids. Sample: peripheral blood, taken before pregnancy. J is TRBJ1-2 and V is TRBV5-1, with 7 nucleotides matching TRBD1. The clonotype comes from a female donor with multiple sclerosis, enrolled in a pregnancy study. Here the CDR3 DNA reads TGCGCCAGCAGCCCCCGACAGGGAATGTCCTATGGCTACACCTTC. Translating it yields CASSPRQGMSYGYTF.